These T cell receptor beta chains were read from a single sample in a study of cytomegalovirus exposure and HLA in healthy donors. Repertoires were generated with immunoSEQ multiplex PCR, while TCRdb's copy carries only in-frame clones and drops some. The table lists under 200,000 clones, approximately 70% of them singletons. Input material: PBMCs. The source of these receptors is a woman in her twenties or thirties in good health and CMV-seronegative. The CDR3 runs from the conserved cysteine through the conserved F or W. The D gene is left open where the match is weak. Only part of the rows carry a size: once, few, many, or a class if the clone is expanded.

clone size,J gene,D gene,V gene,CDR3 protein,CDR3 DNA
-,TRBJ2-1,TRBD2,TRBV5-6,CASSATGTSEANYNEQFF,TGTGCCAGCAGCGCAACCGGGACTAGCGAGGCAAACTACAATGAGCAGTTCTTC
-,TRBJ2-5,TRBD2,TRBV5-4,CASSLGRGGSRETQYF,TGTGCCAGCAGCTTAGGCCGGGGGGGGTCAAGAGAGACCCAGTACTTC
few,TRBJ2-5,-,TRBV7-3,CASSLSLVETQYF,TGTGCCAGCAGCTTAAGCCTAGTCGAGACCCAGTACTTC
-,TRBJ1-4,TRBD1,TRBV5-1,CASSLGDRVSPTNEKLFF,TGCGCCAGCAGCTTGGGGGACAGAGTCAGTCCAACTAATGAAAAACTGTTTTTT
-,TRBJ1-2,TRBD1,TRBV18,CASSPGQGHYGYTF,TGTGCCAGCTCACCGGGACAGGGGCACTATGGCTACACCTTC
-,TRBJ2-7,-,TRBV6-5,CASSLTDVSYEQYF,TGTGCCAGCAGCTTGACAGACGTCTCCTACGAGCAGTACTTC
-,TRBJ2-7,TRBD2,TRBV12-5,CASGSRLAGAYEQYF,TGTGCTAGTGGAAGTCGACTAGCGGGGGCCTACGAGCAGTACTTC
-,TRBJ2-3,-,TRBV5-4,CASSLGRDTQYF,TGTGCCAGCAGCCTTGGGAGAGATACGCAGTATTTT
-,TRBJ1-1,-,TRBV5-1,CASSLDSLNTEAFF,TGCGCCAGCAGCTTAGACAGCTTGAACACTGAAGCTTTCTTT
-,TRBJ2-3,TRBD1,TRBV5-1,CASSWPGQGADTQYF,TGCGCCAGCAGCTGGCCGGGACAGGGAGCGGATACGCAGTATTTT
-,TRBJ2-1,-,TRBV5-1,CASSSQVSNEQFF,TGCGCCAGCAGCTCTCAGGTTTCGAATGAGCAGTTCTTC
-,TRBJ2-7,TRBD1,TRBV2,CASRGTGSLYEQYF,TGTGCCAGCAGAGGGACAGGGAGCCTCTACGAGCAGTACTTC
-,TRBJ1-2,TRBD1,TRBV28,CASNTLGQGAERTF,TGTGCCAGCAACACTCTAGGTCAGGGGGCCGAAAGGACCTTC
-,TRBJ2-3,-,TRBV5-1,CASSLLGRSTDTQYF,TGCGCCAGCAGCTTGTTGGGCCGTAGCACAGATACGCAGTATTTT
-,TRBJ2-1,-,TRBV5-1,CASSPPRQGNNNEQFF,TGCGCCAGCAGCCCCCCACGGCAGGGCAACAACAATGAGCAGTTCTTC
-,TRBJ2-1,TRBD2,TRBV5-8,CASSSPFKSGGYNEQFF,TGTGCCAGCAGCTCCCCTTTCAAAAGCGGGGGGTACAATGAGCAGTTCTTC